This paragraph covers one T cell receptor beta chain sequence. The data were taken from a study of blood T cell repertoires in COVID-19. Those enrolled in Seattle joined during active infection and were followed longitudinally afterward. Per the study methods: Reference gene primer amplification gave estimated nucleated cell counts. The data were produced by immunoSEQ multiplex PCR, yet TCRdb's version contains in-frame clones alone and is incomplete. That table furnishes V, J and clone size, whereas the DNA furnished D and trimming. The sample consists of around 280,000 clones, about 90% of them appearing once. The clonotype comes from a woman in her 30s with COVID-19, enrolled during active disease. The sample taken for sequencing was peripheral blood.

The CDR3 here is CASSLGTGGNYGYTF. As DNA, the CDR3 is TGTGCCAGCAGTTTAGGGACAGGGGGTAACTATGGCTACACCTTC. The V and J genes are TRBV27 and TRBJ1-2, with 11 bases identical to TRBD1. The CDR3 covers 15 residues. J gave up 1 base and V 2 bases, and 0 bases lay outside the gene matches. Germline CDR1 MNHEY, CDR2 SMNVEV (reference sequence).